This T cell receptor beta chain was recovered during a study of shared clonotypes between healthy human individuals. Execution of the assay was at deep level. 200 to 250 ng DNA, around 30,000 T cell genomes, went into each sorted-subset replicate PCR. Data came from immunoSEQ multiplex PCR; TCRdb stores just in-frame clones and leaves some out. The table records around 1,100,000 clones, roughly 80% of them present only once. CD4+ cells underwent separation, giving CD45RA+ naive and CD45RA-negative memory subsets. This CDR3 region has 14 residues. In germline, CDR1 is MNHEY, CDR2 SVGAGI. The V gene end was trimmed by 5 bases and the J gene end by 3 bases; junction bases not matched to a gene: 5.

The receptor comes from a man aged 18 to 30 in good health. Some clones in this sample may be carry-over from other donors' samples. Source material: memory CD4+ T cells from PBMCs. Subset specified: CD45RA-negative fraction. This chain connects TRBV6-5 to TRBJ2-7; TRBD2 matches 9 bases. In DNA form, the CDR3 reads TGTGCCAGCAGTCGGCTAGCGGGGCTCTACGAGCAGTACTTC. Translated, it gives CASSRLAGLYEQYF.